The 22 T cell receptor beta chains below all came from one sample that was sequenced in a study of regulatory T cells in long-lasting Graves disease. The time point is: newly diagnosed GD, antithyroid drugs for less than 3 months. PBMC RNA was the source of the TCR library. According to the study, TCR beta libraries were built with iRepertoire HTBI primers and CDR3-region Arm-PCR. TCRdb re-called the multiplex PCR reads through MiXCR, storing one row per CDR3 protein. The sample yields about 350,000 distinct CDR3 sequences, roughly 17% seen once. These data also featured in a second study, about T cells in Graves' hyperthyroidism and ophthalmopathy.

Source: peripheral blood mononuclear cells (PBMCs), taken at new diagnosis, from a patient treated with antithyroid drugs. The receptors here all came from a man in his forties or fifties with Graves disease.

This clonotype has more than one count but fewer than ten. The chain couples TRBV2 to TRBJ1-6; D unresolved. V was trimmed by 8 bases and J by 0 bases, leaving 5 bases between them. Per the germline V gene, CDR1 is SNHLY and CDR2 is FYNNEI. This CDR3 is 13 amino acids long. CDR3 sequence: CASSSSYNSPLHF. DNA of the CDR3: TGTGCCAGCTCAAGCTCCTATAATTCACCCCTCCACTTT.

The chain is built from TRBV10-3 and TRBJ2-3; 8 bases fit TRBD1. This CDR3 comprises 13 residues. Germline assignment: CDR1 ENHRY and CDR2 SYGVKD. With V trimmed by 11 bases and J by 0 bases, 4 bases remained unmatched. CDR3 loop: CASGQVSTDTQYF. CDR3 DNA: TGTGCCTCGGGACAGGTCAGCACAGATACGCAGTATTTT.

Comment on this clonotype: A much more abundant neighbour one base away suggests this may be a read error. The chain uses TRBV7-9 and TRBJ1-1, with 7 bases fitting TRBD1. Germline lookup yields CDR1 SEHNR and CDR2 FQNEAQ (reference sequence). The CDR3 sequence is 12 residues long. V was pared by 11 bases and J by 7 bases, with 10 bases of the junction left unmatched. The CDR3 protein is CAAGGTELEAFF. The CDR3 DNA follows: TGTGCCGCCGGGGGGACAGAACTTGAAGCTTTCTTT.

The chain is built from TRBV19 and TRBJ2-5; D is possibly TRBD1 or TRBD2 (6 bases each). V dropped 4 bases and J dropped 5 bases, with 14 bases sitting between them. This CDR3 region has 14 residues. CDR1 and CDR2 from the germline V gene are LNHDA and SQIVND (reference sequence). CDR3 sequence: CASSKRGAMETQYF. The CDR3 DNA reads TGTGCCAGTAGTAAGAGGGGGGCTATGGAGACCCAGTACTTC.

The chain joins TRBV5-4 to TRBJ2-7; 9 nucleotides align to TRBD1. With 5 bases clipped from V and 4 bases from J, the junction kept 10 bases outside the gene matches. The CDR3 contains 15 residues. Germline assignment: CDR1 SGHNT and CDR2 YYREEE (reference sequence). The DNA for the CDR3 is TGTGCCAGCAGTTATCCGGGACAGGGAGGTTACGAGCAGTACTTC. Translating it yields CASSYPGQGGYEQYF.

This chain links TRBV18 with TRBJ2-2; 8 positions agree with TRBD2. J gave up 1 base and V 6 bases, and 16 bases lay outside the gene matches. The CDR3 consists of 19 residues. The germline gives CDR1 KGHSH, CDR2 LQKENI. As DNA, the CDR3 is TGTGCCAGCTCCCCCTCTACAGGTTCTAGCGGGTTGAACACCGGGGAGCTGTTTTTT. This encodes CASSPSTGSSGLNTGELFF.

The table lists this clonotype with many counts. The J gene is TRBJ2-1, the V gene TRBV6-1, with D possibly called TRBD1 or TRBD2 (5 bases each). Germline V lookup: CDR1 MNHNS, CDR2 SASEGT. The CDR3 contains 14 residues. Trimming left V 8 bases short and J 4 bases short, with 15 bases between. CDR3 sequence reads: CASQAGTLYNEQFF. The CDR3 nucleotides are TGTGCCAGCCAAGCCGGGACGTTATACAATGAGCAGTTCTTC.

The chain couples TRBV7-9 to TRBJ2-4, with 8 bases matching TRBD2. The V gene's germline CDR1 is SEHNR and CDR2 FQNEAQ (reference sequence). This CDR3 has 20 amino acids. V shed 3 bases and J 0 bases; nucleotides not matched to a gene: 16. The CDR3 DNA is TGTGCCAGCAGCTTCGTAGGCGGGGGGTGGAGAACACTAGCCAAAAACATTCAGTACTTC. Protein product: CASSFVGGGWRTLAKNIQYF.

The rearrangement joins TRBV4-1 to TRBJ2-1; 11 bases agree with TRBD1. The CDR3 is 14 amino acids. J gave up 10 bases and V 4 bases, and 6 bases lay outside the gene matches. Germline V gives CDR1 MGHRA, CDR2 YSYEKL. CDR3 DNA sequence: TGCGCCAGCAGCCGCGGACAGGGGGCTCGGGAGCAGTTCTTC. Its protein is CASSRGQGAREQFF.

The table lists this clonotype with a count of one. The chain is built from TRBV11-3 and TRBJ2-5; D is unresolved. Trimming cost V 1 base and J 5 bases, with 5 bases left between them. This CDR3 is built from 12 residues. Germline values: CDR1 SGHNT, CDR2 YENEEA. This chain's CDR3 is CASSLVDETQYF. CDR3 nucleotide sequence: TGTGCCAGCAGCTTAGTAGATGAGACCCAGTACTTC.

This clonotype was observed many times. V gene TRBV20-1 combines with J gene TRBJ2-7; 7 bases match TRBD1. Germline V lookup: CDR1 DFQATT, CDR2 SNEGSKA (reference sequence). V shed 0 bases and J 0 bases; nucleotides not matched to a gene: 8. This CDR3 contains 16 residues. The CDR3 coding sequence is TGCAGTGCTAGAGATCCGCGACAGGGTAGCTCCTACGAGCAGTACTTC. Its translation is CSARDPRQGSSYEQYF.

To note about this clonotype: A much larger clone is a single base away; this may be a read error. This chain uses TRBV6-1 with TRBJ2-4, with D possibly TRBD1 on 7 matching bases. TRBJ2-1 matches the DNA end more closely, so the J call is doubtful. This CDR3 spans 15 amino acids. CDR1 and CDR2 from the germline V gene are MNHNS and SASEGT. CDR3 DNA: TGTGCCAGCACCAACGGGGGACAGAGCTCCTACGAGCAGTTCTTC. Its translation is CASTNGGQSSYEQFF.

In the case of this clonotype: A far larger clone is a single base away, which makes a read error likely. The chain uses TRBV6-4 and TRBJ2-7; possible D gene TRBD1, 6 bases. Trimming pared 3 bases from V and 5 bases from J, leaving 17 bases between. The CDR3 covers 15 residues. Germline V lookup: CDR1 MRHNA, CDR2 SNTAGT. Written as DNA, the CDR3 is TGTGCCAGCAGTGAAGAGGTGGTAGGGACACACGAGCAGTACTTC. This sequence encodes CASSEEVVGTHEQYF.

This clonotype was observed at least ten times. This chain uses TRBV6-2 or TRBV6-3 with TRBJ2-5, with D possibly being TRBD2 (5 bases). Germline V gives CDR1 MNHEY, CDR2 SVGEGT. The CDR3 covers 13 residues. The V and J ends lost 2 bases and 7 bases respectively, with 11 bases between them. The CDR3 DNA reads TGTGCCAGCAGTTACGAGCGGCTCGGGACCCAGTACTTC. Translation gives CASSYERLGTQYF.

This clonotype appeared many times. V is TRBV2 and J is TRBJ1-3; D call uncertain. The CDR3 is 12 amino acids. Germline loops: CDR1 SNHLY, CDR2 FYNNEI. V shed 7 bases and J shed 4 bases, with 8 bases lying between them. The CDR3 region has the DNA TGTGCCAGCACCAGAACGGGAAACACCATATATTTT. Translating it yields CASTRTGNTIYF.

The CDR3 loop is CASSSGPTEQFF. The CDR3 region has the DNA TGCGCCAGCAGCAGCGGACCTACGGAGCAGTTCTTC. This chain links TRBV10-1 with TRBJ2-1, with a tentative D call TRBD2 (5 bases). The CDR3 contains 12 residues. Per germline, CDR1 WNHNN and CDR2 SYGVQD (reference sequence). The V end lost 6 bases, the J end lost 10 bases, and 13 bases lay between the germline ends.

The V and J genes are TRBV27 and TRBJ2-2; TRBD1 matches at 8 bases. V lost 7 bases, J lost 4 bases, and 8 bases stayed unmatched. Germline V gene sequence: CDR1 MNHEY, CDR2 SMNVEV (reference sequence). The CDR3 totals 15 residues. CDR3 amino acids: CASTSGGAGTGELFF. As DNA, the CDR3 is TGTGCCAGCACTTCAGGGGGCGCAGGCACCGGGGAGCTGTTTTTT.

This clonotype was seen a handful of times. V usage is TRBV4-3 and J usage is TRBJ1-3; tentative D call: TRBD1 (5 bases). The germline V and J ends were trimmed by 3 bases and 3 bases, with 15 bases remaining between them. From germline, CDR1 is LGHNA and CDR2 YSLEER. The CDR3 has 16 amino acids. The CDR3 DNA sequence: TGCGCCAGCAGCCAGTTGTCTGCAGGGCTTGGAAACACCATATATTTT. It translates to CASSQLSAGLGNTIYF.

This clonotype was seen many times. In DNA, the CDR3 is TGTGCCAGCAGCCGGACAGGGTTCTATCAGCCCCAGCATTTT. It codes for CASSRTGFYQPQHF. The V call is TRBV2, the J call TRBJ1-5; 8 bases are shared with TRBD1. Germline V gene sequence: CDR1 SNHLY, CDR2 FYNNEI. With V trimmed by 6 bases and J by 5 bases, 6 bases remained unmatched. CDR3 length: 14 amino acids. The full variable domain, in which reference TRBV2 and TRBJ1-5 provide the parts outside the CDR3, is EPEVTQTPSHQVTQMGQEVILRCVPISNHLYFYWYRQILGQKVEFLVSFYNNEISEKSEIFDDQFSVERPDGSNFTLKIRSTKLEDSAMYFCASSRTGFYQPQHFGDGTRLSIL.

This clonotype occurred many times. The chain employs TRBV20-1 and TRBJ2-1; D not certain. V lost 0 bases and J 2 bases, leaving 8 bases between the germline ends. This CDR3 comprises 14 residues. Germline V CDR1 and CDR2: DFQATT, SNEGSKA (reference sequence). DNA of the CDR3: TGCAGTGCTAGAGAGAGTCCTACCTACAATGAGCAGTTCTTC. Its translation: CSARESPTYNEQFF.

This clonotype was seen repeatedly, ten times or more. This chain joins TRBV18 and TRBJ2-5; no reliable D call. This CDR3 region has 12 residues. V was pared by 6 bases and J by 0 bases, with 5 bases between. CDR1 and CDR2 (germline): KGHSH, LQKENI. CDR3 sequence (DNA): TGTGCCAGCTCCCAGTACCAAGAGACCCAGTACTTC. It specifies CASSQYQETQYF.

This clonotype was detected many times. A junction boundary mismatches the germline segment, possibly from a read error. The chain joins TRBV5-1 to TRBJ1-2; D ambiguous. The V gene's germline CDR1 is SGHRS and CDR2 YFSETQ. The CDR3 length is 12 residues. CDR3 sequence (DNA): TGTGCCAGCAGCGGGAAGCGAGATGGCTACACCTTC. It specifies CASSGKRDGYTF.